These 10 T cell receptor beta chains came from one sample sequenced in a study of T cells in Graves' hyperthyroidism and ophthalmopathy. Amplification of TCR beta CDR3 regions used RNA as the template. First-round RT-PCR with HTBI primers amplified the TCR CDR3 region. Via MiXCR, TCRdb re-called the multiplex PCR reads, giving one row per CDR3 protein. The repertoire includes hundreds of thousands of distinct CDR3 sequences, around 15% of them detected once, and 9.5% to 13% sits in the top ten. Sequencing was performed on blood. These receptors came from a woman aged 18-35 years with Graves' hyperthyroidism.

This clonotype has a count of ten or more. The rearrangement uses TRBV13 and TRBJ2-7, with 7 bases lining up with TRBD1. J lost 2 bases, V lost 4 bases, and 5 bases had no gene match. The germline CDR1 and CDR2 sequences are PRHDT and FYEKMQ (reference sequence). CDR3 length: 14 residues. The CDR3 spells CASSSGTATYEQYF. The CDR3 region has the DNA TGTGCCAGCAGCTCCGGGACAGCCACCTACGAGCAGTACTTC.

J is TRBJ1-1 and V is TRBV20-1, with 7 bases matching TRBD1. With 6 bases clipped from V and 1 base from J, the junction kept 8 bases outside the gene matches. CDR1 is DFQATT and CDR2 is SNEGSKA in the germline V gene (reference sequence). This CDR3 contains 14 residues. The CDR3, as DNA: TGCAGTGCGAGACAGGGATCTCAGAACACTGAAGCTTTCTTT. Encoded protein: CSARQGSQNTEAFF.

The V call is TRBV19, the J call TRBJ2-1; 7 bases agree with TRBD2. The ends lost 3 bases at V and 0 bases at J; junction bases unmatched: 8. In germline, CDR1 is LNHDA, CDR2 SQIVND (reference sequence). CDR3 length: 17 residues. The CDR3, as DNA: TGTGCCAGTAGTATTGCAATCAGCGGGACCTCCTACAATGAGCAGTTCTTC. It encodes CASSIAISGTSYNEQFF.

Points on this clonotype: One end of the junction fails to match germline, which may point to a read error. The J gene is TRBJ1-2, the V gene TRBV6-4; D gene ambiguous. Germline lookup yields CDR1 MRHNA and CDR2 SNTAGT. The CDR3 extends over 13 amino acids. The CDR3 is CASSRREGLPTAF. The CDR3 DNA sequence: TGTGCCAGCTCTCGAAGGGAAGGCCTACCTACGGCCTTC.

This clonotype was picked up many times. The chain joins TRBV18 to TRBJ1-5; D is uncertain. V was cut by 5 bases and J by 5 bases, with 13 bases left in between. The germline CDR1 and CDR2 sequences are KGHSH and LQKENI. The CDR3 consists of 14 residues. CDR3 sequence (DNA): TGTGCCAGCTCATCGACTATCAGCTATCAGCCCCAGCATTTT. Its protein is CASSSTISYQPQHF.

The V call is TRBV7-9, the J call TRBJ1-6; D gene uncertain. The CDR3 is made up of 16 amino acids. Trimming removed 5 bases at V and 5 bases at J, with 16 bases between. Per the germline V gene, CDR1 is SEHNR and CDR2 is FQNEAQ (reference sequence). The CDR3, as DNA: TGTGCCAGCAGCCAAGGGAGGCGGTCCCATAATTCACCCCTCCACTTT. This gives the protein CASSQGRRSHNSPLHF.

This clonotype has only a few counts. The gene calls are TRBV6-1 and TRBJ2-7; D assignment may be TRBD1 or TRBD2 (5 bases each). The V gene's germline CDR1 is MNHNS and CDR2 SASEGT. The CDR3 length is 12 residues. V was cut by 10 bases and J by 3 bases, with 13 bases left in between. The CDR3 coding sequence is TGTGCCACCCGGGGCCGGAACTACGAGCAGTACTTC. Amino acids: CATRGRNYEQYF.

This chain connects TRBV6-6 to TRBJ2-1; D unresolved. The V and J ends lost 0 bases and 4 bases respectively, with 13 bases between them. The CDR3 spans 16 residues. Germline V lookup: CDR1 MNHNY, CDR2 SVGAGI (reference sequence). The CDR3 sequence: CASSYSSGVGYNEQFF. CDR3 DNA sequence: TGTGCCAGCAGTTACTCGTCAGGAGTCGGGTACAATGAGCAGTTCTTC.

In regard to this clonotype: Possible read error: a much larger clone is one base away. The chain uses TRBV29-1 and TRBJ2-7, with TRBD1 as a possible D gene (6 bases). Germline loops: CDR1 SQVTM, CDR2 ANQGSEA. This CDR3 is 12 amino acids long. Trimming removed 6 bases at V and 6 bases at J, with 15 bases between. CDR3 protein: CSVEPPGAEQYF. CDR3 DNA: TGCAGCGTGGAACCCCCAGGGGCCGAGCAGTACTTC.

This clonotype was seen only a few times. The V call is TRBV20-1, the J call TRBJ1-1, with no clear D. Per the germline V gene, CDR1 is DFQATT and CDR2 is SNEGSKA (reference sequence). This CDR3 has 13 residues. V was clipped by 6 bases and J by 9 bases, with 20 bases between them. The CDR3 DNA reads as TGCAGTGCACACCCCATGGGCCAGGCGAAAGCTTTCTTT. Translating gives CSAHPMGQAKAFF.